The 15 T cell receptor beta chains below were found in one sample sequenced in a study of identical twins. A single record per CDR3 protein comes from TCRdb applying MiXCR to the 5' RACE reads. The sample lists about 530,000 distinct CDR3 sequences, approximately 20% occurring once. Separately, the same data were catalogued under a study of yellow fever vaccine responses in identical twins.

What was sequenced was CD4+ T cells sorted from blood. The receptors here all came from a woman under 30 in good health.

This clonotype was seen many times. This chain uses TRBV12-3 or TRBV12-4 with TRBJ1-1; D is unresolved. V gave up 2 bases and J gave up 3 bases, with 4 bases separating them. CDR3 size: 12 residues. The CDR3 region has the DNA TGTGCCAGCAGTTTAATGGACACTGAAGCTTTCTTT. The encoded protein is CASSLMDTEAFF.

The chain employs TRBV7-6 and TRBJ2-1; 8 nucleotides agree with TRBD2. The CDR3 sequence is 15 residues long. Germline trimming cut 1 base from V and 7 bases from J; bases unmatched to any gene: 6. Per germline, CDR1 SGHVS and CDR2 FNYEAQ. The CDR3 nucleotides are TGTGCCAGCAGCTTAGGGACTAGCTTAGTGAATGAGCAGTTCTTC. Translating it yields CASSLGTSLVNEQFF. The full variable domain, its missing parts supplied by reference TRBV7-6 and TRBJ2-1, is GAGVSQSPRYKVTKRGQDVALRCDPISGHVSLYWYRQALGQGPEFLTYFNYEAQQDKSGLPNDRFSAERPEGSISTLTIQRTEQRDSAMYRCASSLGTSLVNEQFFGPGTRLTVL.

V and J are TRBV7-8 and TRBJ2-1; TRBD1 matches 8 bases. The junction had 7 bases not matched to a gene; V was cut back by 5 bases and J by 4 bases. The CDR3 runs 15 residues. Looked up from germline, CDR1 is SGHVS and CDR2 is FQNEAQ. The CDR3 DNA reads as TGTGCCAGCAGCCAGACCGGGACAGGATACAATGAGCAGTTCTTC. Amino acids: CASSQTGTGYNEQFF.

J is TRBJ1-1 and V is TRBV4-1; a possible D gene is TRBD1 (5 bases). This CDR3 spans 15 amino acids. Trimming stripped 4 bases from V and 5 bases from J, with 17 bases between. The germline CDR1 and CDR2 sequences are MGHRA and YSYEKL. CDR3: CASSRSGTPLTEAFF. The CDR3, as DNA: TGCGCCAGCAGCCGATCCGGGACGCCTCTAACTGAAGCTTTCTTT.

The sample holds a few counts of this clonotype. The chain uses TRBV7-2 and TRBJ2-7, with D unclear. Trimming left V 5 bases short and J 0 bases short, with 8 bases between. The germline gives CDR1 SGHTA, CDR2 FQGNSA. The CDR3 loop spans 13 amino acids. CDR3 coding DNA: TGTGCCAGCAGCCTAAAGAGCTCCTACGAGCAGTACGTC. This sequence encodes CASSLKSSYEQYV.

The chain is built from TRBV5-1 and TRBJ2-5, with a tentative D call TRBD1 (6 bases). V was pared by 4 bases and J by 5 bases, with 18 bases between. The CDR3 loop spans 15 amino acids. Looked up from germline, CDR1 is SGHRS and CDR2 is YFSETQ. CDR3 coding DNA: TGCGCCAGCAGCCTCGGTCTTCAGGGGATGGAGACCCAGTACTTC. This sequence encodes CASSLGLQGMETQYF. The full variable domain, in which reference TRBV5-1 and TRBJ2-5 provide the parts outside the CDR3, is KAGVTQTPRYLIKTRGQQVTLSCSPISGHRSVSWYQQTPGQGLQFLFEYFSETQRNKGNFPGRFSGRQFSNSRSEMNVSTLELGDSALYLCASSLGLQGMETQYFGPGTRLLVL.

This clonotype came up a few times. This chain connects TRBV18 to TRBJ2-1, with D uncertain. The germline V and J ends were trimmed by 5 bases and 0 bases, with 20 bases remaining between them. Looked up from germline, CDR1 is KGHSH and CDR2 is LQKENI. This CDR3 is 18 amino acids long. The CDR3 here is CASSTNSRSMSSYNEQFF. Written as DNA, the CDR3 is TGTGCCAGCTCAACAAATTCCAGGTCCATGAGCTCCTACAATGAGCAGTTCTTC.

As DNA, the CDR3 is TGTGCCAGCAGCCGGGGACTAACAGACGAGCAGTACTTC. Translation: CASSRGLTDEQYF. The chain combines TRBV14 with TRBJ2-7; 7 nucleotides align to TRBD2. With 4 bases clipped from V and 5 bases from J, the junction kept 5 bases outside the gene matches. The CDR3 has 13 amino acids. Germline V gene data show CDR1 as SGHDN and CDR2 as FVKESK.

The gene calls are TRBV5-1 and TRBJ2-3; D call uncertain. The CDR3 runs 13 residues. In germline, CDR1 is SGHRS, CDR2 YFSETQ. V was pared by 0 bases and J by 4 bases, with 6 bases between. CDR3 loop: CASSLGYSDTQYF. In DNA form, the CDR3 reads TGCGCCAGCAGCTTGGGATATTCAGATACGCAGTATTTT.

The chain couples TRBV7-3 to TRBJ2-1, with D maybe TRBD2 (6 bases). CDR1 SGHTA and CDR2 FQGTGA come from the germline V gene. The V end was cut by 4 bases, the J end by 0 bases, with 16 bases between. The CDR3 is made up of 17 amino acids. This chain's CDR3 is CASSSTLARSSYNEQFF. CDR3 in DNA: TGTGCCAGCAGCTCCACTCTAGCGCGAAGCTCCTACAATGAGCAGTTCTTC.

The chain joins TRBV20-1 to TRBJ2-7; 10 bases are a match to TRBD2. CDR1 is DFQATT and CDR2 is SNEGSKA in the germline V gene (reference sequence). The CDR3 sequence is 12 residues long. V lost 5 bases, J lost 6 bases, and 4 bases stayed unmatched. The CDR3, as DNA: TGCAGTGCTGTAGCGGGAGGTATCGAGCAGTACTTC. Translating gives CSAVAGGIEQYF.

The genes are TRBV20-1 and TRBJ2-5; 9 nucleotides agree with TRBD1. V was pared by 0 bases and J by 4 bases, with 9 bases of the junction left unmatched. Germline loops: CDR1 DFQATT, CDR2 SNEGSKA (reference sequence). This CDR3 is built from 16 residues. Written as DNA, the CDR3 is TGCAGTGCTAGAGATTTGGGGACAGGGAGATCAGAGACCCAGTACTTC. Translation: CSARDLGTGRSETQYF.

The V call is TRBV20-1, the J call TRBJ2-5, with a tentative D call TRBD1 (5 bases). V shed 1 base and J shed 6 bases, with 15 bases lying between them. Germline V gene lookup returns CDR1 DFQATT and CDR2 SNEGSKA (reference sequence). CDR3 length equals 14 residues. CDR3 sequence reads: CSARGNQGAQTQYF. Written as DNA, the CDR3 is TGCAGTGCTAGAGGAAATCAAGGGGCCCAGACCCAGTACTTC.

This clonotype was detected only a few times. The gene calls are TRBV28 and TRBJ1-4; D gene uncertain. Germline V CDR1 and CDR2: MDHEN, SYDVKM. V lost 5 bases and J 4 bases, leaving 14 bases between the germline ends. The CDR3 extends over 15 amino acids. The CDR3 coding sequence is TGTGCCAGCAGTCCCCCGGGCTGGATTAATGAAAAACTGTTTTTT. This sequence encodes CASSPPGWINEKLFF.

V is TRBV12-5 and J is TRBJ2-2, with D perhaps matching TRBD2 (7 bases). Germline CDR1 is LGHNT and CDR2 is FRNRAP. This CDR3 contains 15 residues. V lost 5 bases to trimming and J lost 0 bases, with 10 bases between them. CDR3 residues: CASGSGTTNTGELFF. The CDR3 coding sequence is TGTGCTAGTGGTAGCGGGACAACGAACACCGGGGAGCTGTTTTTT.